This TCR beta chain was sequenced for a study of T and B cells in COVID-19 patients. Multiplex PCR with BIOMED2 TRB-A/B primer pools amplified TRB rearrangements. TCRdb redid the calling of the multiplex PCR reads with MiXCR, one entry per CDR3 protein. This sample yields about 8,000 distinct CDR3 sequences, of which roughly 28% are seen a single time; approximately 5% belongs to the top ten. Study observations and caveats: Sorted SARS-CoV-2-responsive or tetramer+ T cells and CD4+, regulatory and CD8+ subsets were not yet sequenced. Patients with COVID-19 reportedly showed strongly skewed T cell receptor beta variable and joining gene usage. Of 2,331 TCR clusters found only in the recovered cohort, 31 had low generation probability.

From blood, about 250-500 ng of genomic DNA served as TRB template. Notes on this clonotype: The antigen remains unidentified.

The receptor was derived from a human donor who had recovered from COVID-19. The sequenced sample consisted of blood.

The CDR3 DNA reads TGCAGTGCCGGGACAAGCACAGATACGCAGTATTTT. This gives the protein CSAGTSTDTQYF. The V call is TRBV20-1, the J call TRBJ2-3; a possible D gene is TRBD1 (6 bases). The germline gives CDR1 DFQATT, CDR2 SNEGSKA (reference sequence). The CDR3 loop spans 12 amino acids. The V and J ends lost 6 bases and 0 bases respectively, with 7 bases between them.